This TCR beta chain was sequenced during a study of spatial heterogeneity in lung cancer (dated by TCRdb to 2018 to 2020). For the study in its entirety: Beta-chain transcripts were consistently detected in greater numbers than alpha-chain transcripts, which likely reflected higher beta-chain transcript abundance. TCR alpha and beta repertoires were quantitatively compared across multiple tumor regions, matched nontumor lung and blood in non-small cell lung cancer. In the raw uncorrected reads, each unique combination of TCR and UMI appeared more than ten times on average. TCR repertoire features were related to nonsynonymous mutation counts determined by whole-exome sequencing of tumor tissue. In tumor regions, TCR transcript counts showed a strong correlation with a T cell transcriptional module score derived from matched bulk RNA-seq. At surgery, both alpha and beta chains were TCR-sequenced in roughly 200 tumor regions, approximately 64 matched nontumor lung samples and a few dozen PBMC samples.

Preparation of the library involved 5' RACE. Data came from a NextSeq 500. To allow correction of PCR and sequencing errors, the TCR library protocol tagged every TCR cDNA molecule with a unique molecular identifier. As for the original processing: TCR identification, UMI-based error correction and CDR3 extraction were all carried out with Decombinator tools. TCRs above a frequency of 2 per 1,000, corresponding to the top 1% of the tumor frequency distribution, were defined as expanded. Expanded tumor TCRs were classed as regional if statistically deemed absent (corrected P<0.05) from at least one tumor region, otherwise ubiquitous. Each repertoire was subsampled 100 times to 5,000 TCRs, after which Renyi diversity was computed with the R vegan package. CDR3 similarity networks were built from amino acid triplet string-kernel similarity, connecting CDR3s with pairwise similarity above 0.82. TCRdb passed the public sequencing reads through fastp at Q25 and MiXCR, retaining productive beta sequences. Each CDR3 protein gets just one entry, which takes the most common genes and DNA from the rows behind it. The authors' filters were not applied to this entry. This sample is represented by over 15,000 distinct CDR3 sequences; around 6.5% of them were singletons. Of the sample, approximately 3.7% falls within the top ten clones.

Study-wide findings and limitations: The tumor nonsynonymous mutation count correlated with the number of expanded alpha and beta TCRs within the tumor. TCR-seq coverage of tumor T cells was estimated at only around 7% for alpha chains and around 13% for beta chains. Additional single-cell paired TCR alpha and beta sequencing was considered necessary to confirm, at a functional level, the hypothesis that regional TCRs recognize regional mutations. Counts of ubiquitous and regional expanded TCRs were found to correlate with counts of ubiquitous and regional nonsynonymous mutations, respectively.

This clonotype appeared many times. Its antigen is unknown. Per-base quality was not reported, and no clone a single base away is much larger than it. The time point label for this specimen denotes: sample taken at primary tumor resection. Samples were obtained from approximately 70 patients with early-stage, untreated non-small cell lung cancer from the lung TRACERx cohort. Whole RNA extracted from tumor and nontumor lung tissue, or from cryopreserved PBMC samples, was used for TCR sequencing without cell sorting. Only patients for whom sufficient RNA was available from at least two tumor regions were selected for TCR sequencing. Before selection, tumor and adjacent nontumor lung specimens were reviewed by a lung pathologist. This TCR came from a female donor with early-stage non-small cell lung cancer. The sample in question was lung tumor tissue, obtained at surgery.

The sequenced DNA is TGCAGTGCTAGAACTAGCGGGAGGGTCAGCTCCTACAATGAGCAGTTCTTC. Its amino acids are CSARTSGRVSSYNEQFF. The chain joins TRBV20-1 to TRBJ2-1, and 13 junctional nucleotides match TRBD2. Counted from cysteine to phenylalanine, this CDR3 has 17 amino acids. Just the 51-base CDR3 DNA is kept, in frame starting at base 1. For this chain, trimming is 2 bases at the V end and 0 bases at the J end, and the number of junction bases without a gene match is 4. Reading the germline V gene (reference sequence) gives CDR1 DFQATT and CDR2 SNEGSKA.